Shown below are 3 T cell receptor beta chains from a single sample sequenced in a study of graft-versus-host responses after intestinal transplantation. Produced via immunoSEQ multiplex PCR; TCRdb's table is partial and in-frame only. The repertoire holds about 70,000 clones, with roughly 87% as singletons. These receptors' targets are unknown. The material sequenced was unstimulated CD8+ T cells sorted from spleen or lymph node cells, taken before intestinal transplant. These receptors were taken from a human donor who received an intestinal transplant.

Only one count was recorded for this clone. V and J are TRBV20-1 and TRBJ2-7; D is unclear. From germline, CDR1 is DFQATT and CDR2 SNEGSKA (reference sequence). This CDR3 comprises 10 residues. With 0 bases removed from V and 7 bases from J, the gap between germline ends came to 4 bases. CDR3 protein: CSARDGEQYF. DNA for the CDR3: TGCAGTGCTAGAGACGGGGAGCAGTACTTC.

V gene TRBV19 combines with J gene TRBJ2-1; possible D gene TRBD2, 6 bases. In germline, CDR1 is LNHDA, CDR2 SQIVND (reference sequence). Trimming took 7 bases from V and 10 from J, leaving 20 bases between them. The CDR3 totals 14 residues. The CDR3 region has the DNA TGTGCCAGTACTATTTCGGGGGTTGGAGGGGAGCAGTTCTTC. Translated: CASTISGVGGEQFF.

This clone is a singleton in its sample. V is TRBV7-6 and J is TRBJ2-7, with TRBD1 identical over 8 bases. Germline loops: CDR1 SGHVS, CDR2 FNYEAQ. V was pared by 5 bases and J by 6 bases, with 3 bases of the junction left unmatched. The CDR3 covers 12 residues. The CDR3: CASSGRGPEQYF. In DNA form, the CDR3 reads TGTGCCAGCAGCGGCAGGGGGCCCGAGCAGTACTTC. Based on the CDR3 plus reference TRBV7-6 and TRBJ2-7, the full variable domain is GAGVSQSPRYKVTKRGQDVALRCDPISGHVSLYWYRQALGQGPEFLTYFNYEAQQDKSGLPNDRFSAERPEGSISTLTIQRTEQRDSAMYRCASSGRGPEQYFGPGTRLTVT.